This T cell receptor (beta chain) comes out of a study of technical replicates of blood from a few donors. Produced via immunoSEQ multiplex PCR; TCRdb's table is partial and in-frame only. The repertoire holds 70,000 to 85,000 clones, 92% seen once, with 0.27% in the top ten. The germline gives CDR1 LNHDA, CDR2 SQIVND (reference sequence). J was trimmed by 6 bases and V by 11 bases; bases with no gene match: 13. CDR3 length equals 14 residues. The material sequenced was T cells isolated from PBMCs. This chain joins TRBV19 and TRBJ2-7; 10 bases are shared with TRBD1. The clonotype originates from a human donor in good health. The CDR3 sequence: CAVSQGTGVREQYF. CDR3 nucleotides: TGTGCCGTTAGTCAGGGGACAGGGGTGCGCGAGCAGTACTTC. Full variable domain (outside the CDR3, taken from reference TRBV19 and TRBJ2-7): DGGITQSPKYLFRKEGQNVTLSCEQNLNHDAMYWYRQDPGQGLRLIYYSQIVNDFQKGDIAEGYSVSREKKESFPLTVTSAQKNPTAFYLCAVSQGTGVREQYFGPGTRLTVT.